The clone carrying this T cell receptor (beta chain) was recorded once. Germline assignment: CDR1 SQVTM and CDR2 ANQGSEA. The CDR3 loop spans 15 amino acids. V lost 6 bases and J lost 3; bases outside the gene matches: 14. The sample's treatment: some 20 received Ad26.COV2.S at low or high dose, single or two shots; roughly 5 received placebo; per-sample allocation not given. Collection of the samples took place on day 63 after the first injection of vaccine or placebo. This entry is derived from a study of Ad26.COV2.S vaccination and SARS-CoV-2 variants. Clones were read by immunoSEQ multiplex PCR, and TCRdb kept only the in-frame ones, dropping some. This sample has roughly 700,000 clones; 89% occur once, and the top ten carry over 1.3%.

The starting material was peripheral blood, obtained in a trial of Ad26.COV2.S vaccine versus placebo. The chain couples TRBV29-1 to TRBJ2-7; TRBD2 matches 7 bases. This sequence was found in a person aged 18-65 years who received the Ad26.COV2.S COVID-19 vaccine or a placebo. CDR3 DNA sequence: TGCAGCGTGGATGCCGGGGAGGGAAGAAGCTACGAGCAGTACTTC. The encoded protein is CSVDAGEGRSYEQYF.